Listed below are T cell receptor beta chains from one sample, sequenced in a study of blood T cell repertoires in COVID-19. Assay: immunoSEQ multiplex PCR; the TCRdb copy retains only in-frame clones and omits some. Counted here are approximately 130,000 clones, about four fifths occurring once; the ten biggest clones make up 10% to 15%. The sequenced material came from peripheral blood. These receptors came from a human donor in a cohort sampled during active COVID-19. CDR3s include the opening cysteine and the closing phenylalanine or tryptophan. A D gene is named only where the DNA matches it firmly. Clone sizes are given selectively: once, few, many, or a class where the clone is expanded.

v_call: TRBV13
j_call: TRBJ2-2
clone_size: once
d_call: TRBD2
cdr3_aa: CASRSLAGGPITGELFF
cdr3_nt: TGTGCCAGCAGATCACTCGCGGGGGGGCCTATCACCGGGGAGCTGTTTTTT

v_call: TRBV13
j_call: TRBJ2-5
clone_size: .
d_call: .
cdr3_aa: CASSPGVSGAQYF
cdr3_nt: TGTGCCAGCAGCCCGGGGGTGAGCGGAGCCCAGTACTTC

v_call: TRBV25-1
j_call: TRBJ2-7
clone_size: .
d_call: .
cdr3_aa: CASSDSTEAYEQYF
cdr3_nt: TGTGCCAGCAGTGACTCGACAGAAGCCTACGAGCAGTACTTC

v_call: TRBV30
j_call: TRBJ2-7
clone_size: .
d_call: .
cdr3_aa: CAGARPPGSYEQYF
cdr3_nt: TGTGCCGGCGCCCGGCCGCCGGGGAGCTACGAGCAGTACTTC

v_call: TRBV7-6
j_call: TRBJ2-7
clone_size: .
d_call: TRBD1
cdr3_aa: CASSLRTGPYEQYF
cdr3_nt: TGTGCCAGCAGCCTTAGGACAGGCCCCTACGAGCAGTACTTC

v_call: TRBV13
j_call: TRBJ2-3
clone_size: .
d_call: TRBD2
cdr3_aa: CASSERRGGLRYTQYF
cdr3_nt: TGTGCCAGCAGCGAGCGGCGGGGGGGCCTGAGATATACGCAGTATTTT

v_call: TRBV28
j_call: TRBJ1-2
clone_size: few
d_call: .
cdr3_aa: CASSLTQRAGYGYTF
cdr3_nt: TGTGCCAGCAGTTTAACCCAGAGGGCGGGCTATGGCTACACCTTC

v_call: TRBV11-2
j_call: TRBJ1-5
clone_size: few
d_call: TRBD1
cdr3_aa: CASGQGGYQPQHF
cdr3_nt: TGTGCCAGTGGACAGGGTGGGTATCAGCCCCAGCATTTT

v_call: TRBV6-6
j_call: TRBJ1-5
clone_size: .
d_call: .
cdr3_aa: CASREGNQPQHF
cdr3_nt: TGTGCCAGCAGGGAGGGCAATCAGCCCCAGCATTTT

v_call: TRBV4-1
j_call: TRBJ1-2
clone_size: .
d_call: .
cdr3_aa: CASSQPRPPDQDGYTF
cdr3_nt: TGCGCCAGCAGCCAACCCCGTCCCCCGGATCAGGATGGCTACACCTTC

v_call: TRBV19
j_call: TRBJ2-3
clone_size: .
d_call: TRBD2
cdr3_aa: CASKTGTSSDTQYF
cdr3_nt: TGTGCCAGTAAAACCGGGACTAGTTCAGATACGCAGTATTTT

v_call: TRBV6-2/TRBV6-3
j_call: TRBJ2-5
clone_size: .
d_call: TRBD2
cdr3_aa: CASSSSGGRETQYF
cdr3_nt: TGTGCCAGCAGTTCTAGCGGGGGGAGGGAGACCCAGTACTTC

v_call: TRBV21-1
j_call: TRBJ2-1
clone_size: .
d_call: .
cdr3_aa: CARPTGHEQFF
cdr3_nt: TGTGCCAGGCCGACAGGGCATGAGCAGTTCTTC

v_call: TRBV3-1/TRBV3-2
j_call: TRBJ1-2
clone_size: .
d_call: .
cdr3_aa: CASSSDITLGYGYTF
cdr3_nt: TGTGCCAGCAGCTCAGACATTACCCTCGGCTATGGCTACACCTTC

v_call: TRBV5-1
j_call: TRBJ1-2
clone_size: .
d_call: TRBD1
cdr3_aa: CASSLGDSLNGYTF
cdr3_nt: TGCGCCAGCAGCTTGGGGGACAGTTTGAATGGCTACACCTTC

v_call: TRBV4-1
j_call: TRBJ2-7
clone_size: .
d_call: .
cdr3_aa: CASSQSRTEFSYEQYF
cdr3_nt: TGCGCCAGCAGCCAATCCCGGACAGAATTCTCCTACGAGCAGTACTTC

v_call: TRBV3-1/TRBV3-2
j_call: TRBJ2-5
clone_size: once
d_call: TRBD2
cdr3_aa: CASSQESGLAGGPVQYF
cdr3_nt: TGTGCCAGCAGCCAAGAGTCAGGACTAGCGGGGGGGCCGGTCCAGTACTTC

v_call: TRBV27
j_call: TRBJ2-7
clone_size: .
d_call: TRBD2
cdr3_aa: CASRASGAYEQYF
cdr3_nt: TGTGCCAGCAGAGCTAGCGGGGCTTACGAGCAGTACTTC

v_call: TRBV6-5
j_call: TRBJ1-2
clone_size: .
d_call: TRBD1
cdr3_aa: CASSSTGTGVDYGYTF
cdr3_nt: TGTGCCAGCAGTTCAACCGGGACAGGGGTAGACTATGGCTACACCTTC

v_call: TRBV11-2
j_call: TRBJ1-1
clone_size: .
d_call: .
cdr3_aa: CASSLGGGNTEAFF
cdr3_nt: TGTGCCAGCAGCTTAGGCGGGGGGAACACCGAAGCTTTCTTT

v_call: TRBV28
j_call: TRBJ1-6
clone_size: .
d_call: TRBD1
cdr3_aa: CASSLSVLGTGGSPLHF
cdr3_nt: TGTGCCAGCAGTTTATCGGTTTTGGGGACAGGGGGTTCACCCCTCCACTTT

v_call: TRBV7-9
j_call: TRBJ2-7
clone_size: .
d_call: TRBD1
cdr3_aa: CASSLWGRDRADYEQYF
cdr3_nt: TGTGCCAGCAGCTTATGGGGCCGGGACAGGGCCGACTACGAGCAGTACTTC

v_call: TRBV27
j_call: TRBJ2-2
clone_size: .
d_call: TRBD1
cdr3_aa: CASSQQGITGELFF
cdr3_nt: TGTGCCAGCAGTCAACAGGGGATTACCGGGGAGCTGTTTTTT

v_call: TRBV5-1
j_call: TRBJ2-7
clone_size: .
d_call: TRBD1
cdr3_aa: CASSYLTGMAYEQYF
cdr3_nt: TGCGCCAGCAGCTACCTGACAGGGATGGCCTACGAGCAGTACTTC

v_call: TRBV6-1
j_call: TRBJ1-6
clone_size: .
d_call: TRBD1
cdr3_aa: CASSESWTGVNSPLHF
cdr3_nt: TGTGCCAGCAGTGAATCTTGGACAGGGGTAAATTCACCCCTCCACTTT

v_call: TRBV6-5
j_call: TRBJ1-1
clone_size: .
d_call: TRBD1
cdr3_aa: CASSTGVMNTEAFF
cdr3_nt: TGTGCCAGCAGCACAGGGGTTATGAACACTGAAGCTTTCTTT

v_call: TRBV19
j_call: TRBJ1-4
clone_size: once
d_call: .
cdr3_aa: CASSATGTYNEKLFF
cdr3_nt: TGTGCCAGTAGTGCTACCGGGACATATAATGAAAAACTGTTTTTT

v_call: TRBV19
j_call: TRBJ2-5
clone_size: few
d_call: .
cdr3_aa: CASSAVGQTQYF
cdr3_nt: TGTGCCAGTAGTGCGGTAGGTCAGACCCAGTACTTC

v_call: TRBV7-2
j_call: TRBJ1-6
clone_size: once
d_call: TRBD1
cdr3_aa: CASSSGGGTGDSPLHF
cdr3_nt: TGTGCCAGCAGCTCAGGAGGCGGGACAGGTGATTCACCCCTCCACTTT

v_call: TRBV5-6
j_call: TRBJ2-5
clone_size: .
d_call: TRBD2
cdr3_aa: CASSRAGVETQYF
cdr3_nt: TGTGCCAGCAGCAGAGCGGGGGTAGAGACCCAGTACTTC

v_call: TRBV27
j_call: TRBJ1-6
clone_size: .
d_call: .
cdr3_aa: CASSRGGGRSPLHF
cdr3_nt: TGTGCCAGCAGCCGAGGGGGTGGTAGGTCACCCCTCCACTTT

v_call: TRBV10-1
j_call: TRBJ2-1
clone_size: once
d_call: TRBD2
cdr3_aa: CASSEPGGRKVNEQFF
cdr3_nt: TGCGCCAGCAGTGAACCGGGGGGGCGAAAAGTCAATGAGCAGTTCTTC

v_call: TRBV10-3
j_call: TRBJ1-3
clone_size: .
d_call: TRBD1
cdr3_aa: CAIHPAGGSGNTIYF
cdr3_nt: TGTGCCATCCACCCTGCAGGGGGCTCTGGAAACACCATATATTTT

v_call: TRBV7-6
j_call: TRBJ2-5
clone_size: .
d_call: .
cdr3_aa: CASSSQETQYF
cdr3_nt: TGTGCCAGCAGCTCGCAAGAGACCCAGTACTTC

v_call: TRBV9
j_call: TRBJ2-3
clone_size: .
d_call: TRBD2
cdr3_aa: CASSVGRGVMTDTQYF
cdr3_nt: TGTGCCAGCAGCGTAGGGCGGGGGGTGATGACAGATACGCAGTATTTT

v_call: TRBV3-1/TRBV3-2
j_call: TRBJ2-1
clone_size: .
d_call: .
cdr3_aa: CASSRFRGGFNNEQFF
cdr3_nt: TGTGCCAGCAGCAGGTTCCGGGGTGGGTTTAACAATGAGCAGTTCTTC

v_call: TRBV5-6
j_call: TRBJ1-2
clone_size: .
d_call: TRBD1
cdr3_aa: CASSFGSQGAYGYTF
cdr3_nt: TGTGCCAGCAGCTTTGGGTCACAGGGGGCTTATGGCTACACCTTC